This TCR beta chain is drawn from a study of blood T cells in healthy people across ages (dated by TCRdb to the mid-2010s). Background for the entire study: In model experiments, roughly one uniquely barcoded TCR beta cDNA molecule per two T cells was captured by template switching. Donors were grouped into four age groups: young (average about 15 years), middle-aged (about 40), aged (around 62) and long-lived (about 82). For two donors (one aged 18 to 30 and one aged 80 or older), the study analyzed two additional independent replicas of 1 million unique cDNA reads from the same blood draw. Donors of different ages were randomly distributed across sequencing lanes to avoid experimental bias. To track age-related changes in TCR beta repertoire diversity, the study relied on deep sequencing normalized with unique cDNA molecular identifiers.

For CDR1 and CDR2, the germline V gene lists SNHLY and FYNNEI. From the cysteine through the phenylalanine, the CDR3 covers 15 amino acids. Only the CDR3 region is kept as DNA, spanning 45 bases read in frame from base 1. V loses 4 bases at its end and J loses 4 bases; junction bases beyond the gene matches: 6. This clonotype has ten or more counts. Its antigen target is currently unknown. One base away there is no much larger clone; base qualities are not given. What the research found in general, with its limitations: Since profiling was done on bulk unsorted PBMCs, naive and antigen-experienced compartments could not be conclusively compared. Because donor CMV infection status was unknown, age-related changes in expanded clonotypes were potentially confounded. Estimates of total diversity from one million sequenced T cells were regarded as lower bounds and underestimates. A strong correlation was found between observed TCR beta diversity and the percentage of naive T cells measured by flow cytometry. Observed TCR beta diversity per million T cells fell roughly linearly with age, and a significant reduction was already apparent by age roughly 40. Compared with the aged group, the long-lived group had more naive CD4+ T cells, fewer expanded clones and increased TCR diversity, suggesting age selection.

Libraries came from 5' RACE. TCRdb lists the instrument as Illumina HiSeq 2500. A second PCR of roughly 7 to 12 cycles was run with a J-beta primer mix and a sample-barcoded 5' primer. A unique molecular identifier was introduced onto each TCR beta cDNA molecule by a template-switch 5' adaptor carrying 12 random nucleotides. At least 2.5 million CDR3-containing paired-end reads were obtained from each sample. The Mint cDNA synthesis kit, primed by a TRBC-specific oligonucleotide, was used to synthesize first-strand cDNA from all RNA. After uracil-DNA glycosylase treatment, a first 18-cycle PCR used universal primers M1SS and BC2_uni_R on all cDNA. The authors' analysis ran thus. For normalization, 1 million high-quality reads were randomly selected from each sample, with every read carrying a distinct molecular identifier. Reads with shared molecular identifiers were discarded instead of being binned into consensus sequences. MiTCR, run with a Q25 quality threshold and the strictest error-elimination algorithm, handled CDR3 identification, clonotype clustering and error correction. A nonparametric unseen species model with Euler transformation was used to estimate a lower bound on total TCR beta diversity. TCRdb applied fastp at Q25 and MiXCR to the public reads, then kept only in-frame beta chains. Rows are unified per CDR3 protein, each entry keeping the most common DNA and genes. These V and J calls originate from TCRdb's pipeline instead of the authors' own analysis. The sample data list approximately 350,000 distinct CDR3 sequences, and about 49% of these were observed just once. 51% of the sample rests with the top ten.

Donors were 35 to 40 systemically healthy Caucasian individuals from Russia aged roughly 6 to 90 years. Around 10 milliliters of peripheral blood were collected from each donor into EDTA-treated Vacutainer tubes. Ficoll-Paque density-gradient centrifugation was used to isolate PBMCs, with at least 7 million obtained per sample. Trizol reagent was used to extract total RNA from PBMCs, with at least 6 micrograms per sample. For every donor, flow cytometry on a PBMC aliquot measured the percentage of naive CD45RAhigh/CD27high T cells. The specimen sequenced was blood. The rearranged chain carries TRBV2 and TRBJ2-7, and 11 bases in between align with TRBD2. This receptor was obtained from a man aged 60 to 75 in good health. Here is the DNA: TGTGCCAGCAGTGTAGCGGGAGGGCCCTCGTACGAGCAGTACTTC. This is translated as CASSVAGGPSYEQYF. This CDR3, with the reference TRBV2 and TRBJ2-7 proteins standing in past its ends, gives the full variable domain EPEVTQTPSHQVTQMGQEVILRCVPISNHLYFYWYRQILGQKVEFLVSFYNNEISEKSEIFDDQFSVERPDGSNFTLKIRSTKLEDSAMYFCASSVAGGPSYEQYFGPGTRLTVT.